A selection of T cell receptor beta chains follows, all from one sample in a study of PD-L1 blockade in urothelial cancer. The data were produced by immunoSEQ multiplex PCR, yet TCRdb's version contains in-frame clones alone and is incomplete. The sample yields 100,000 to 150,000 clones, about 82% seen once. This specimen consisted of PBMCs, obtained around atezolizumab (anti-PD-L1) treatment. The receptor set was obtained from a man aged 50 or older with urothelial cancer. CDR3s include the opening cysteine and the closing phenylalanine or tryptophan. The order of the fields is D gene, clone size, V gene, J gene, CDR3 DNA, CDR3 protein. The D gene is left open where the match is weak. The size of a clone is reported for some rows only, either as once, few or many, or as a class for expanded clones.

NA,NA,TRBV30,TRBJ2-1,TGTGCCTGGAGTGCCCTCGTCGGTGAGCAGTTCTTC,CAWSALVGEQFF
TRBD1,NA,TRBV11-2,TRBJ2-7,TGTGCCAGCAGCCCGACGGCCGGGACAGGGAGTGACGAGCAGTACTTC,CASSPTAGTGSDEQYF
TRBD2,NA,TRBV7-7,TRBJ2-1,TGTGCTAGCAGCTTAGATACTAGCGGTGAGCAGTTCTTC,CASSLDTSGEQFF
TRBD2,NA,TRBV2,TRBJ2-1,TGTGCCAGCAGTGAAGGGCTAGCGGGAGTCGATGAGCAGTTCTTC,CASSEGLAGVDEQFF
NA,NA,TRBV18,TRBJ2-1,TGTGCCAGCTCACCTTTCCTCCCCTCCTCCTACAATGAGCAGTTCTTC,CASSPFLPSSYNEQFF
NA,NA,TRBV6-1,TRBJ1-6,TGTGCCAGCAGTGAAGTTGTCTCCCGCTCCTATAATTCACCCCTCCACTTT,CASSEVVSRSYNSPLHF
TRBD1,NA,TRBV10-3,TRBJ2-7,TGTGCCATCAGTGAATCCTCGGGACAGGGTATCTACGAGCAGTACTTC,CAISESSGQGIYEQYF
NA,NA,TRBV7-3,TRBJ2-2,TGTGCCAGCAGCCCGGGATTGGGGGGGCCGGGCACCGGGGAGCTGTTTTTT,CASSPGLGGPGTGELFF
TRBD2,NA,TRBV28,TRBJ2-7,TGTGCCAGCAGCGAGAGCGGGGTGGGGTTCTACGAGCAGTACTTC,CASSESGVGFYEQYF
NA,NA,TRBV28,TRBJ2-7,TGTGCCAGCAGGCCCTGGGGCCGTTCGACCTACGAGCAGTACTTC,CASRPWGRSTYEQYF
NA,NA,TRBV9,TRBJ2-2,TGTGCCAGCAGCGTAGTGTCTAGCGAAACCGGGGAGCTGTTTTTT,CASSVVSSETGELFF
TRBD1,once,TRBV28,TRBJ1-2,TGTGCCAGCAGTTACCCCGGGACAGTCTATGGCTACACCTTC,CASSYPGTVYGYTF
NA,NA,TRBV6-1,TRBJ2-7,TGTGCCAGCAGTGAATCAGGAGGGTTCGAGCAGTACTTC,CASSESGGFEQYF
TRBD1,NA,TRBV28,TRBJ1-5,TGTGCCAGCAGTCTTAAAATTGGGACAGCCTTGACGGGCCAGCCCCAGCATTTT,CASSLKIGTALTGQPQHF
NA,NA,TRBV5-1,TRBJ2-2,TGCGCCAGCAGCTTGCGGGGACAAGCGGGAACCGGGGAGCTGTTTTTT,CASSLRGQAGTGELFF
NA,NA,TRBV7-3,TRBJ2-3,TGTGCCAGCAGCTTCGGGGATACGCAGTATTTT,CASSFGDTQYF
TRBD2,NA,TRBV6-1,TRBJ2-1,TGTGCCAGCAGAAAAGGGACTAGCGGGGACAATGAGCAGTTCTTC,CASRKGTSGDNEQFF
TRBD1,few,TRBV11-2,TRBJ1-2,TGTGCCAGCAGCCGCGGGACAGGGGGAATTTCGGGCTATGGCTACACCTTC,CASSRGTGGISGYGYTF
NA,NA,TRBV19,TRBJ1-5,TGTGCCAGTAGTATCACCCCTCAGGGTAATCAGCCCCAGCATTTT,CASSITPQGNQPQHF
TRBD2,NA,TRBV30,TRBJ2-3,TGTGCCTGGAGTGTGGGAGGAGCGGGAGGATATACGCAGTATTTT,CAWSVGGAGGYTQYF
NA,NA,TRBV28,TRBJ2-7,TGTGCCAGCAGTTCCGGACAGAGCTACGAGCAGTACTTC,CASSSGQSYEQYF
NA,NA,TRBV18,TRBJ2-2,TGTGCCAGCTCACCACCCTTAACGGGAGCGATCGGGGAGCTGTTTTTT,CASSPPLTGAIGELFF
TRBD1,NA,TRBV5-1,TRBJ1-1,TGCGCCAGCAGCTCGGGAGGACAGGGGGGCAAGAACACTGAAGCTTTCTTT,CASSSGGQGGKNTEAFF
TRBD2,NA,TRBV7-6,TRBJ2-1,TGTGCCAGCAGCTTCCTCCTAGCGGGAGTTTCCTACAATGAGCAGTTCTTC,CASSFLLAGVSYNEQFF
TRBD1,NA,TRBV6-1,TRBJ2-6,TGTGCCAGCAGTGAGGGGACAGGGTCTGGGGCCAACGTCCTGACTTTC,CASSEGTGSGANVLTF
NA,NA,TRBV27,TRBJ2-1,TGTGCCAGCAGTTTATTCGCCCCGACTAGGGGCGATGAGCAGTTCTTC,CASSLFAPTRGDEQFF
NA,NA,TRBV30,TRBJ1-5,TGTGCCTGGTCTGGCGCAGGTTTTAGCAATCAGCCCCAGCATTTT,CAWSGAGFSNQPQHF
NA,once,TRBV2,TRBJ1-6,TGTGCCAGCACCCGGAGCAGGGCCGGGGGTAATTCACCCCTCCACTTT,CASTRSRAGGNSPLHF
TRBD2,NA,TRBV9,TRBJ2-3,TGTGCCAGCAGCCAAGGGGCGGGCGGGAGGGCCTCATCTGATACGCAGTATTTT,CASSQGAGGRASSDTQYF
TRBD2,NA,TRBV7-9,TRBJ2-5,TGTGCCAGCAGCCCAGCGGGACGGGAGACCCAGTACTTC,CASSPAGRETQYF
TRBD1,NA,TRBV5-3,TRBJ1-2,TGTGCCAATTTATTTAAGGGACAGAACGGCTACACCTTC,CANLFKGQNGYTF
NA,many,TRBV18,TRBJ2-3,TGTGCCAGCTCACCATTTGCAGGGTCAGATACGCAGTATTTT,CASSPFAGSDTQYF
NA,NA,TRBV18,TRBJ2-5,TGTGCCAGCTCACTAGAACGGCAAGAGACCCAGTACTTC,CASSLERQETQYF
NA,NA,TRBV19,TRBJ1-2,TGTGCCAGTAGTATTCGGTCCACGGGCTATGGCTACACCTTC,CASSIRSTGYGYTF
TRBD1,NA,TRBV6-5,TRBJ2-2,TGTGCCAGCAGACCGGACAGGGGGCGTACCGGGGAGCTGTTTTTT,CASRPDRGRTGELFF
NA,NA,TRBV6-5,TRBJ1-6,TGTGCCAGCAGTTACACACAGCCGTTCTATAATTCACCCCTCCACTTT,CASSYTQPFYNSPLHF
TRBD1,NA,TRBV28,TRBJ1-4,TGTGCCAGCAGTTTCCTCGGGACAGCAACTAATGAAAAACTGTTTTTT,CASSFLGTATNEKLFF
TRBD2,NA,TRBV7-7,TRBJ2-3,TGTGCTAGCAGCTTAACCATAGCGGGAGGGGATACGCAGTATTTT,CASSLTIAGGDTQYF
NA,NA,TRBV19,TRBJ2-3,TGTGCCACGAAGGAGCGTCCGGTCACAGATACGCAGTATTTT,CATKERPVTDTQYF
TRBD1,NA,TRBV19,TRBJ1-5,TGTGCCAGTAGAAATCGACAGGGGGGCGGGAGCAATCAGCCCCAGCATTTT,CASRNRQGGGSNQPQHF
NA,NA,TRBV11-2,TRBJ2-3,TGTGCCAGCAGCAACCGGGACAACACAGATACGCAGTATTTT,CASSNRDNTDTQYF
TRBD2,NA,TRBV11-2,TRBJ2-1,TGTGCCAGCAGCTTAGGCGGCGGGGGCAATGAGCAGTTCTTC,CASSLGGGGNEQFF
NA,NA,TRBV5-1,TRBJ2-3,TGCGCCAGCAGCGCCAGATCAGATACGCAGTATTTT,CASSARSDTQYF
NA,NA,TRBV28,TRBJ2-7,TGTGCCAGCAGTTCTTTAGGGGGGGGCGTCTACGAGCAGTACTTC,CASSSLGGGVYEQYF
NA,NA,TRBV7-9,TRBJ1-3,TGTGCCAGCAGCTTAGTGGGGCTTTCTGGAAACACCATATATTTT,CASSLVGLSGNTIYF
TRBD2,NA,TRBV29-1,TRBJ2-5,TGCAGCGCCGAAGACTTCGGACTAGCGGGAGAAAAAGAGACCCAGTACTTC,CSAEDFGLAGEKETQYF
NA,few,TRBV6-5,TRBJ2-2,TGTGCCAGCAGTGCAACAGCTCACACCGGGGAGCTGTTTTTT,CASSATAHTGELFF
NA,NA,TRBV5-4,TRBJ2-1,TGTGCCAGCAGCGGCAAGTTTGGCGGCAATGAGCAGTTCTTC,CASSGKFGGNEQFF
NA,NA,TRBV28,TRBJ1-5,TGTGCCAGCAGTTTATGGGCCCAATTAGGGGAAGAACGGCCCCAGCATTTT,CASSLWAQLGEERPQHF
NA,NA,TRBV2,TRBJ1-6,TGTGCCAGCAAGGTTATCGGGGACAACAATTCACCCCTCCACTTT,CASKVIGDNNSPLHF
TRBD2,NA,TRBV7-2,TRBJ2-1,TGTGCCAGTTTGACTAGCGGAGGGACGGGGTACAATGAGCAGTTCTTC,CASLTSGGTGYNEQFF
NA,many,TRBV6-5,TRBJ1-5,TGTGCCAGCAGTTTCAGGGGTGAAAGCAATCAGCCCCAGCATTTT,CASSFRGESNQPQHF
NA,NA,TRBV28,TRBJ2-7,TGTGCCAGCAGTCCCGCCTTGGGCAGGACCTACGAGCAGTACTTC,CASSPALGRTYEQYF
NA,NA,TRBV28,TRBJ1-6,TGTGCCAGCAGTTTCCAGGGGATCGTTTCACCCCTCCACTTT,CASSFQGIVSPLHF